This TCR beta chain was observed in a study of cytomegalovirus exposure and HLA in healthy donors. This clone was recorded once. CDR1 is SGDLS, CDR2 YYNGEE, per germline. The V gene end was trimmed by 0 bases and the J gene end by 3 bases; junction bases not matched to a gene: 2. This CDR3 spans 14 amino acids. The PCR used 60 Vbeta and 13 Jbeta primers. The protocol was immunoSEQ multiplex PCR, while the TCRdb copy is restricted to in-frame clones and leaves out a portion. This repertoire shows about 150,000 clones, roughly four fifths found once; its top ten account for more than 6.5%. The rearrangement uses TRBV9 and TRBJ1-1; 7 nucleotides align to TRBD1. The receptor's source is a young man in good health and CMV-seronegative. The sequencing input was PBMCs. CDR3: CASSVDTGDTEAFF. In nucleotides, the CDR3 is TGTGCCAGCAGCGTAGACACAGGGGACACTGAAGCTTTCTTT.